This passage covers 2 T cell receptor beta chains from one sample sequenced in a study of blood T cell repertoires in COVID-19. Method: immunoSEQ multiplex PCR; TCRdb's copy keeps in-frame clones and lacks some. The table has 250,000 to 400,000 clones, roughly 90% seen once. The sequencing sample was made of peripheral blood. The receptors originated from a woman in her twenties or thirties with COVID-19, enrolled during active disease.

The chain employs TRBV28 and TRBJ1-4; 10 positions match TRBD1. The CDR3 runs 15 residues. With 6 bases clipped from V and 8 bases from J, the junction kept 9 bases outside the gene matches. Per germline, CDR1 MDHEN and CDR2 SYDVKM. Here the CDR3 reads CASREGGQGKEKLFF. The CDR3 nucleotides are TGTGCCAGCAGGGAAGGGGGACAGGGGAAGGAAAAACTGTTTTTT.

The chain couples TRBV11-2 to TRBJ1-4; D is unclear. Trimming cost V 5 bases and J 4 bases, with 11 bases left between them. Germline assignment: CDR1 SGHAT and CDR2 FQNNGV. This CDR3 is 14 amino acids long. The CDR3 reads CASSKDGLNEKLFF. The CDR3, as DNA: TGTGCCAGCAGCAAAGACGGACTTAATGAAAAACTGTTTTTT.